These T cell receptor beta chains were read from a single sample in a study of cytotoxic CD8 clonotypes in ibrutinib-treated CLL. The method was immunoSEQ multiplex PCR; TCRdb's version includes in-frame clones alone and lacks a portion of them. Of about 50,000 clones listed, roughly 71% are singletons. Specimen: PBMCs, collected after 12 months of ibrutinib treatment. These receptors all come from a human donor with chronic lymphocytic leukemia. CDR3s include the opening cysteine and the closing phenylalanine or tryptophan. D genes are given only for firm matches. The size field is filled for only some rows; it gives once, few, many or a size class.

V gene	clone size	J gene	D gene	CDR3 DNA	CDR3 protein
TRBV9	-	TRBJ1-1	-	TGTGCCAGCAGCGTCTCGCCGGACACTGAAGCTTTCTTT	CASSVSPDTEAFF
TRBV28	-	TRBJ2-7	-	TGTGCCAGCGAAGCTGTGAACGAGCAGTACTTC	CASEAVNEQYF
TRBV6-1	-	TRBJ1-2	-	TGTGCCAGCAGCTCAACAGGGAACTATGGCTACACCTTC	CASSSTGNYGYTF
TRBV7-9	-	TRBJ2-7	TRBD1	TGTGCCAGCAGCTTTGGACAGGGTCGGGACGAGCAGTACTTC	CASSFGQGRDEQYF
TRBV2	-	TRBJ2-3	-	TGTGCCAGCACCCTAGGGGCAGTCGGAGATACGCAGTATTTT	CASTLGAVGDTQYF
TRBV6-1	-	TRBJ2-3	-	TGTGCCAGCAAAGCAGAAGAATCCACAGATACGCAGTATTTT	CASKAEESTDTQYF
TRBV5-1	-	TRBJ2-2	-	TGCGCCAGCAGCTTGCGTGGACAGACGAACACCGGGGAGCTGTTTTTT	CASSLRGQTNTGELFF
TRBV6-1	-	TRBJ2-3	-	TGTGCCAGCAGTGAAGGGGGGTCGGGGGCAGATACGCAGTATTTT	CASSEGGSGADTQYF
TRBV2	-	TRBJ2-7	-	TGTGCCAGCAGCGGGTGGACCAGAGCCTACGAGCAGTACTTC	CASSGWTRAYEQYF
TRBV28	-	TRBJ1-5	TRBD1	TGTGCCAGCAGTGTCCGACAGGGGGCGGGGGATCAGCCCCAGCATTTT	CASSVRQGAGDQPQHF
TRBV7-3	few	TRBJ2-3	-	TGTGCCAGCAGCCAACGGACCTGGGATACGCAGTATTTT	CASSQRTWDTQYF
TRBV19	once	TRBJ2-2	-	TGTGCCAGTAGTATAGCTGAGTATGGCGGGGAGCTGTTTTTT	CASSIAEYGGELFF
TRBV11-2	-	TRBJ2-5	-	TGTGCCAGCAGCTTGGGGATGGCCAGGGTCCCGGGGGAGACCCAGTACTTC	CASSLGMARVPGETQYF
TRBV6-5	-	TRBJ2-7	-	TGTGCCAGCAGTTACTCGGCCCTCAGCTCCTACGAGCAGTACTTC	CASSYSALSSYEQYF
TRBV5-1	-	TRBJ2-2	-	TGCGCCAGCATCCCCGGAGGGGGAGCGAACACCGGGGAGCTGTTTTTT	CASIPGGGANTGELFF
TRBV27	-	TRBJ2-7	-	TGTGCCAGCAAATATTCCGAACTTACGAAGGACGAGCAGTACTTC	CASKYSELTKDEQYF
TRBV18	-	TRBJ2-5	TRBD1	TGTGCCAGCTCACAACTGACAGGGGAGGAGACCCAGTACTTC	CASSQLTGEETQYF
TRBV18	-	TRBJ2-5	-	TGTGCCAGCTCACCTCTTGGCGTCCAAGAGACCCAGTACTTC	CASSPLGVQETQYF
TRBV7-2	-	TRBJ2-5	-	TGTGCCAGCAGCTTAGGGCAGCAAGAGACCCAGTACTTC	CASSLGQQETQYF
TRBV6-5	-	TRBJ1-3	-	TGTGCCAGCAGTAAATCCGGGACGAGAAAGGACACCATATATTTT	CASSKSGTRKDTIYF
TRBV7-2	-	TRBJ1-2	TRBD1	TGTGCCAGCAGCTTAGAAGGGACAGGGGCAGCTTTGCGCACCTTC	CASSLEGTGAALRTF
TRBV7-7	-	TRBJ2-3	-	TGTGCTAGCAGCCCAGTAGCGGCTAGCACAGATACGCAGTATTTT	CASSPVAASTDTQYF
TRBV19	few	TRBJ2-5	-	TGTGCCAGTAGTTACGCAGGGAGTGGGTACCAAGAGACCCAGTACTTC	CASSYAGSGYQETQYF
TRBV18	-	TRBJ2-2	-	TGTGCCAGCTCATCGGGAAACGCGAACACCGGGGAGCTGTTTTTT	CASSSGNANTGELFF
TRBV5-4	-	TRBJ1-4	TRBD1	TGTGCCAGCAGCTTAGGGACAGGGCAAGGGGAAAAACTGTTTTTT	CASSLGTGQGEKLFF
TRBV19	-	TRBJ2-1	TRBD2	TGTGCCAGTACCCCGCTAGCGGGACTACCAAGCTCCTACAATGAGCAGTTCTTC	CASTPLAGLPSSYNEQFF
TRBV15	-	TRBJ2-1	TRBD2	TGTGCCACCGCACTCTTTAGCGGGAGTGGTAATGAGCAGTTCTTC	CATALFSGSGNEQFF
TRBV9	-	TRBJ2-3	TRBD2	TGTGCCAGCAGCGTAGAACTAGCGGGAGTCACAGATACGCAGTATTTT	CASSVELAGVTDTQYF
TRBV4-1	few	TRBJ1-5	TRBD1	TGCGCCAGCAGCCAGGGAGACAGGGGATATAATCAGCCCCAGCATTTT	CASSQGDRGYNQPQHF
TRBV5-6	-	TRBJ1-5	-	TGTGCCAGCAGCTTGGACGCCCGCCAGCCCCAGCATTTT	CASSLDARQPQHF
TRBV19	-	TRBJ2-5	-	TGTGCCAGTAGTATGGACGAGCAAGAGACCCAGTACTTC	CASSMDEQETQYF
TRBV5-4	few	TRBJ2-3	-	TGTGCCAGCAGCTTTACCCGGGACCCGACGCGAACCTGGCCTCGGGATACGCAGTATTTT	CASSFTRDPTRTWPRDTQYF
TRBV28	-	TRBJ2-7	TRBD1	TGTGCCAGCAGTCGTGGACAGGGAAAGCAGTACTTC	CASSRGQGKQYF
TRBV7-3	-	TRBJ2-7	-	TGTGCCAGCAGCTCGGTTGGTCCCCCCTACGAGCAGTACTTC	CASSSVGPPYEQYF
TRBV7-6	-	TRBJ2-1	TRBD2	TGTGCCAGCAGCTTAGCCCTAGCGGGAGGAGGGAATGAGCAGTTCTTC	CASSLALAGGGNEQFF
TRBV20-1	-	TRBJ1-2	-	TGCAGTGCCTCTGCAGGGAGTGGCTACACCTTC	CSASAGSGYTF
TRBV5-1	-	TRBJ2-2	TRBD1	TGCGCCAGCAGCCGCGGACAGGGTTCTGGCACCGGGGAGCTGTTTTTT	CASSRGQGSGTGELFF
TRBV5-1	once	TRBJ2-1	-	TGCGCCAGCAGCTTGATTACTAGACCCTTTACCCAAATTTACAATGAGCAGTTCTTC	CASSLITRPFTQIYNEQFF
TRBV2	-	TRBJ1-5	-	TGTGCCAGCAGTGAACTCAGACATAGCAATCAGCCCCAGCATTTT	CASSELRHSNQPQHF
TRBV9	few	TRBJ2-5	TRBD1	TGTGCCAGCAGCGTAGGAGTGACAGGGGGTGAGACCCAGTACTTC	CASSVGVTGGETQYF
TRBV5-6	few	TRBJ2-7	-	TGTGCCAGCAGCTTGAGGCTTACAGGGTCCCCATCCTACGAGCAGTACTTC	CASSLRLTGSPSYEQYF
TRBV11-2	-	TRBJ2-1	-	TGTGCCAGCAGCTTAGATCTAACCGGTGAGCAGTTCTTC	CASSLDLTGEQFF
TRBV27	-	TRBJ2-3	TRBD2	TGTGCCAGCAGTTTATTAGGACTAGCGGACCTCACAGATACGCAGTATTTT	CASSLLGLADLTDTQYF
TRBV11-1	-	TRBJ2-5	TRBD2	TGTGCCAGCAGCCCTTCCGGGAGGTTAGAGACCCAGTACTTC	CASSPSGRLETQYF
TRBV4-1	-	TRBJ2-7	-	TGCGCCAGCAGCCAAGATAGCCAGGCCTACGAGCAGTACTTC	CASSQDSQAYEQYF
TRBV2	few	TRBJ2-7	TRBD1	TGTGCCAGCGGTAGACAGGGCGCCTACGAGCAGTACTTC	CASGRQGAYEQYF
TRBV11-2	-	TRBJ1-4	TRBD1	TGTGCCAGCAGCCAGGGACAGGGTCCTAATGAAAAACTGTTTTTT	CASSQGQGPNEKLFF
TRBV5-4	once	TRBJ2-7	-	TGTGCCAGCAGCTTGGTCCAGGGTGGGTTCCACGAGCAGTACTTC	CASSLVQGGFHEQYF
TRBV18	-	TRBJ2-2	TRBD1	TGTGCCAGCTCACCATTTGGGACAGGGGACTCCGGGGAGCTGTTTTTT	CASSPFGTGDSGELFF
TRBV30	-	TRBJ1-1	-	TGTGCCTCTCAACAGAGGACTGAAGCTTTCTTT	CASQQRTEAFF
TRBV7-9	-	TRBJ2-5	-	TGTGCCAGCAGCTTCGTGGGGTCAGAGACCCAGTACTTC	CASSFVGSETQYF
TRBV4-1	-	TRBJ2-6	-	TGCGCCAGCAGCCAAGATTGGGGCTATGGGGCCAACGTCCTGACTTTC	CASSQDWGYGANVLTF
TRBV29-1	-	TRBJ2-5	-	TGCAGCGTTGGGGGCGGGGCCGTTACCCGGGGGACCCAGTACTTC	CSVGGGAVTRGTQYF